This T cell receptor (beta chain) was retrieved from a study of OX40 agonist ivuxolimab in advanced cancers. The wider study: Three dose-escalation patients had partial responses: one with hepatocellular carcinoma and two with cutaneous melanoma. Broader study findings: CD8+ T cells showed, on average, more clonal expansion than CD4+ cells. Blood T cells, both CD4+ and CD8+, expanded clonally by week 6 at 0.1 to 3.0 mg/kg.

To note about this clone: Its antigen remains unknown.

Produced via immunoSEQ multiplex PCR; TCRdb's table is partial and in-frame only. Of about 95,000 clones listed, roughly 90% are singletons. The material sequenced was CD4+ or CD8+ T cells sorted from blood, taken in a trial of the OX40 agonist ivuxolimab. This clonotype was sampled from an adult with an advanced solid tumor such as melanoma, head and neck, liver or kidney cancer.

This CDR3 reads CASRAVTTDTQYF. CDR3 sequence (DNA): TGCGCCAGCAGAGCTGTAACCACAGATACGCAGTATTTT. This chain links TRBV5-1 with TRBJ2-3; D unclear. There are 13 residues in the CDR3. CDR1 and CDR2 (germline): SGHRS, YFSETQ. V lost 5 bases to trimming and J lost 2 bases, with 9 bases between them. The variable domain in full, completed from reference TRBV5-1 and TRBJ2-3, reads KAGVTQTPRYLIKTRGQQVTLSCSPISGHRSVSWYQQTPGQGLQFLFEYFSETQRNKGNFPGRFSGRQFSNSRSEMNVSTLELGDSALYLCASRAVTTDTQYFGPGTRLTVL.